Shown below are 24 T cell receptor beta chains from a single sample sequenced in a study of T-cell reconstitution after alpha-beta-depleted transplantation in children. Unique molecular identifiers featured in how the TCRbeta library was prepared. Using its own MiXCR run on the PCR reads, TCRdb lists one record per CDR3 protein. The sample holds 900,000 or so distinct CDR3 sequences, about 16% seen once. The sequences come from PBMCs, mostly from graft donor cells, collected 360 days after TCRalphabeta/CD19-depleted stem cell transplant. The origin of the receptors is a male patient younger than 18 who had a stem cell transplant for acute lymphoblastic leukemia, so the T cells may come from the graft donor.

The V and J genes are TRBV5-1 and TRBJ2-7, with TRBD2 identical over 11 bases. The CDR3 loop spans 16 amino acids. V was pared by 0 bases and J by 4 bases, with 6 bases of the junction left unmatched. In germline, CDR1 is SGHRS, CDR2 YFSETQ. In DNA, the CDR3 is TGCGCCAGCAGCTTGGGGTCGGGACTAGCGGCGTACGAGCAGTACTTC. It encodes CASSLGSGLAAYEQYF.

This clonotype was counted a few times. The chain carries TRBV20-1 and TRBJ1-1, with 8 bases identical to TRBD1. CDR3 length equals 17 residues. Germline lookup yields CDR1 DFQATT and CDR2 SNEGSKA (reference sequence). The V gene end was trimmed by 1 base and the J gene end by 10 bases; junction bases not matched to a gene: 20. The CDR3 reads CSARGTRAWDRSKGAFF. Written as DNA, the CDR3 is TGCAGTGCTAGAGGCACTAGAGCGTGGGACAGGTCAAAAGGAGCTTTCTTT.

This clonotype showed up just a few times. V usage is TRBV4-1 and J usage is TRBJ2-7, with TRBD1 matching 8 bases. This CDR3 spans 12 amino acids. V shed 4 bases and J 12 bases; nucleotides not matched to a gene: 8. From germline, CDR1 is MGHRA and CDR2 YSYEKL. This CDR3 is CASSLSRGQLYF. In DNA, the CDR3 is TGCGCCAGCAGCCTAAGCAGGGGGCAATTGTACTTC.

This clonotype was seen a handful of times. The chain employs TRBV4-1 and TRBJ2-1; a weak D match, TRBD2 (5 bases). Between the trimmed V and J ends, which lost 0 bases and 1 base, there was a span of 22 bases. This CDR3 spans 20 amino acids. The germline V gene has CDR1 MGHRA and CDR2 YSYEKL. The CDR3 coding sequence is TGCGCCAGCAGCCAAGATTTCGCGGCGGGTTGGTCTTGGTCCTACAATGAGCAGTTCTTC. It is translated as CASSQDFAAGWSWSYNEQFF.

This clonotype was observed a few times. The rearrangement uses TRBV5-1 and TRBJ2-2; D is unresolved. Germline CDR1 SGHRS, CDR2 YFSETQ. The CDR3 totals 15 residues. Trimming pared 1 base from V and 0 bases from J, leaving 7 bases between. This CDR3 reads CASSLRQTNTGELFF. As DNA, the CDR3 is TGCGCCAGCAGCTTGAGGCAGACGAACACCGGGGAGCTGTTTTTT.

This clonotype has just a few counts. The chain joins TRBV10-3 to TRBJ2-3; 10 nucleotides align to TRBD1. This CDR3 has 17 amino acids. V trimming: 0 bases; J trimming: 5 bases; junction bases outside the gene matches: 8. CDR1 and CDR2 from the germline V gene are ENHRY and SYGVKD. The CDR3 sequence is CAISESPRDRGGDTQYF. The CDR3 region has the DNA TGTGCCATCAGTGAGTCCCCTCGGGACAGGGGTGGAGATACGCAGTATTTT.

The chain's CDR3 is CASGLGLSSYNEQFF. In nucleotides, the CDR3 is TGCGCCAGTGGACTAGGCCTGAGCTCCTACAATGAGCAGTTCTTC. The chain uses TRBV5-1 and TRBJ2-1; 7 bases match TRBD2. CDR1 is SGHRS and CDR2 is YFSETQ in the germline V gene. After removal of 8 bases from V and 0 bases from J, the junction contained 8 bases not matched to a gene. CDR3 length: 15 residues.

This rearrangement joins TRBV3-1 to TRBJ2-5; 10 nucleotides match TRBD2. Looked up from germline, CDR1 is LGHDT and CDR2 is YNNKEL (reference sequence). The V and J ends lost 0 bases and 5 bases, in that order; junction bases with no gene match: 12. CDR3 length: 18 amino acids. For the CDR3, the DNA is TGTGCCAGCAGCCAAGATGTTCGTCTAGCGGGAGCGTGGGAGACCCAGTACTTC. The encoded protein is CASSQDVRLAGAWETQYF.

The J gene is TRBJ2-2, the V gene TRBV2; 8 bases align to TRBD1. Trimming took 8 bases from V and 4 from J; bases not matched to a gene: 12. The CDR3 is made up of 16 amino acids. Germline V lookup: CDR1 SNHLY, CDR2 FYNNEI. CDR3 protein: CASVSVRGLSTGELFF. CDR3 DNA: TGTGCCAGCGTTTCCGTCAGGGGGCTGAGCACCGGGGAGCTGTTTTTT.

This clonotype has just a few counts. This chain uses TRBV12-3 or TRBV12-4 with TRBJ1-4, with D possibly matching TRBD1 (5 bases). V was clipped by 4 bases and J by 0 bases, with 15 bases between them. The CDR3 is made up of 17 amino acids. CDR3 sequence (DNA): TGTGCCAGCAGTTCGTTGACAGTCATTGCAACTAATGAAAAACTGTTTTTT. Translating it yields CASSSLTVIATNEKLFF.

This chain links TRBV11-2 with TRBJ2-3, with 9 bases that match TRBD2. The CDR3 extends over 18 amino acids. In germline, CDR1 is SGHAT, CDR2 FQNNGV. V lost 4 bases to trimming and J lost 6 bases; unmatched junction nucleotides: 17. In nucleotides, the CDR3 is TGTGCCAGCAGCTCCGCCGAATTGGCTAGCGGGATTCTGGATACGCAGTATTTT. Translating it yields CASSSAELASGILDTQYF.

This clonotype was recorded many times. The chain uses TRBV4-1 and TRBJ2-7, with 8 bases identical to TRBD1. The length of the CDR3 is 15 residues. The germline CDR1 and CDR2 sequences are MGHRA and YSYEKL. J lost 3 bases, V lost 6 bases, and 10 bases had no gene match. Here the CDR3 DNA reads TGCGCCAGCAGGGACCAGGGGGCTAGGTACTACGAGCAGTACTTC. Residues: CASRDQGARYYEQYF.

This clonotype has only a few counts. The chain couples TRBV10-1 to TRBJ2-7, with TRBD2 identical over 13 bases. CDR1 is WNHNN, CDR2 SYGVQD, per germline (reference sequence). The CDR3 is 14 amino acids. Losses at the gene ends were 3 bases for V and 5 bases for J; bases not matched to a gene: 1. CDR3 protein: CASSDGLAGDEQYF. CDR3 DNA sequence: TGCGCCAGCAGTGACGGACTAGCGGGGGACGAGCAGTACTTC.

About this clonotype itself: The junction and the germline gene differ at one end; a read error may be behind it. The chain uses TRBV6-6 and TRBJ2-7; 7 nucleotides align to TRBD2. CDR3 length: 13 residues. The germline V gene has CDR1 MNHNY and CDR2 SVGAGI (reference sequence). DNA for the CDR3: TGCGCCCTGGGCCGGGACTACCCCTACGAGCAGTACTTC. Protein sequence: CALGRDYPYEQYF.

The V call is TRBV5-1, the J call TRBJ2-2; 8 positions agree with TRBD2. Unmatched junction bases numbered 3, after V lost 2 bases and J lost 6 bases. The CDR3 is 14 residues long. CDR1 SGHRS and CDR2 YFSETQ come from the germline V gene. DNA of the CDR3: TGCGCCAGCAGCTTAATAGCGGGATCCGGGGAGCTGTTTTTT. Its translation is CASSLIAGSGELFF. Full variable domain (rest looked up from reference TRBV5-1 and TRBJ2-2): KAGVTQTPRYLIKTRGQQVTLSCSPISGHRSVSWYQQTPGQGLQFLFEYFSETQRNKGNFPGRFSGRQFSNSRSEMNVSTLELGDSALYLCASSLIAGSGELFFGEGSRLTVL.

This chain uses TRBV3-1 with TRBJ2-7, with D tentatively TRBD2 (6 bases). The CDR3 has 14 amino acids. Germline CDR1 reads LGHDT; CDR2 reads YNNKEL (reference sequence). The germline V and J ends were trimmed by 5 bases and 2 bases, with 13 bases remaining between them. CDR3 nucleotide sequence: TGTGCCAGCAGCGGTCGGGGGTTCACCTACGAGCAGTACTTC. Translated, it gives CASSGRGFTYEQYF.

The V gene is TRBV5-5, the J gene TRBJ2-7; possibly TRBD1 or TRBD2 for D (6 bases each). CDR1 SGHKS and CDR2 YYEKEE come from the germline V gene (reference sequence). CDR3 length: 14 residues. Trimming pared 3 bases from V and 3 bases from J, leaving 13 bases between. The CDR3 region is CASSWRGALYEQYF. CDR3 bases: TGTGCCAGCAGCTGGAGGGGGGCTCTCTACGAGCAGTACTTC. Full variable domain (outside the CDR3, taken from reference TRBV5-5 and TRBJ2-7): DAGVTQSPTHLIKTRGQQVTLRCSPISGHKSVSWYQQVLGQGPQFIFQYYEKEERGRGNFPDRFSARQFPNYSSELNVNALLLGDSALYLCASSWRGALYEQYFGPGTRLTVT.

This clonotype has only a few counts. The chain uses TRBV5-1 and TRBJ1-1, with 9 positions matching TRBD1. Trimming took 7 bases from V and 8 from J; bases not matched to a gene: 9. CDR3 length: 13 residues. CDR1 is SGHRS, CDR2 YFSETQ, per germline. The CDR3 spells CASDYLGTGEAFF. CDR3 nucleotides: TGCGCCAGCGATTACTTGGGGACAGGGGAAGCTTTCTTT.

J is TRBJ2-7 and V is TRBV20-1; no clear D gene. CDR1 and CDR2 (germline): DFQATT, SNEGSKA (reference sequence). Trimming left V 6 bases short and J 3 bases short, with 15 bases between. The length of the CDR3 is 13 residues. DNA of the CDR3: TGCAGTGCCTATAAATTCCTTCTCTACGAGCAGTACTTC. Its protein is CSAYKFLLYEQYF.

For the CDR3, the DNA is TGCAGTGCTAGCCTCCAGGGAGGGATCGGCGAGCAGTACTTC. Protein sequence: CSASLQGGIGEQYF. This chain joins TRBV20-1 and TRBJ2-7; 7 bases agree with TRBD2. There are 14 residues in the CDR3. V lost 3 bases, J lost 6 bases, and 11 bases stayed unmatched. Germline lookup yields CDR1 DFQATT and CDR2 SNEGSKA (reference sequence).

The gene calls are TRBV28 and TRBJ2-3; TRBD2 matches 13 bases. This CDR3 spans 18 amino acids. Losses at the gene ends were 5 bases for V and 3 bases for J; bases not matched to a gene: 11. Germline CDR1 and CDR2: MDHEN and SYDVKM. CDR3 in DNA: TGTGCCAGCAGTCGCCGCCGGACTAGCGGGAGTTGGACAGATACGCAGTATTTT. Translation: CASSRRRTSGSWTDTQYF.

The chain has TRBV24-1 and TRBJ2-3; tentatively, D is TRBD1 (6 bases). The CDR3 length is 18 residues. V lost 4 bases and J lost 0, with 19 bases in between. The germline gives CDR1 KGHDR, CDR2 SFDVKD. The CDR3 reads CATSDQGYRVGSTDTQYF. CDR3 in DNA: TGTGCCACCAGTGACCAGGGGTACAGGGTAGGGAGCACAGATACGCAGTATTTT.

The chain is built from TRBV27 and TRBJ1-1, with D perhaps TRBD1 (5 bases). V was pared by 6 bases and J by 4 bases, with 18 bases between. This CDR3 region has 15 residues. CDR1 is MNHEY and CDR2 is SMNVEV in the germline V gene (reference sequence). CDR3 DNA sequence: TGTGCCAGCAGGATCCGCAGCGGGGGAGGCACTGAAGCTTTCTTT. Translated, it gives CASRIRSGGGTEAFF.

This clonotype has just a few counts. CDR3 in amino acids: CATAGRALYEQYF. CDR3 bases: TGTGCCACAGCAGGCCGGGCGCTCTACGAGCAGTACTTC. The chain recombines TRBV27 with TRBJ2-7, with D unclear. Looked up from germline, CDR1 is MNHEY and CDR2 is SMNVEV (reference sequence). The V and J ends lost 10 bases and 3 bases respectively, with 16 bases between them. The CDR3 has 13 residues.